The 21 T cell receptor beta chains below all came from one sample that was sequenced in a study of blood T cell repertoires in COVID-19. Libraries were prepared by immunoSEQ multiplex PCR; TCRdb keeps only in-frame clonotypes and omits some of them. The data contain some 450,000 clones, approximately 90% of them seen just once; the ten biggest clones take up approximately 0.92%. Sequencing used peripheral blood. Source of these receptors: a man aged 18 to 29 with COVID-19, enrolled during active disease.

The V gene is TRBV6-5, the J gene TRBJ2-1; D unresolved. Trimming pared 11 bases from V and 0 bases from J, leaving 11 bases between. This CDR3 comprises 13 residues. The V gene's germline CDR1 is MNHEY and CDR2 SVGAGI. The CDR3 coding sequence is TGTGCCGGTGAATCGAGCTCCTACAATGAGCAGTTCTTC. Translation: CAGESSSYNEQFF.

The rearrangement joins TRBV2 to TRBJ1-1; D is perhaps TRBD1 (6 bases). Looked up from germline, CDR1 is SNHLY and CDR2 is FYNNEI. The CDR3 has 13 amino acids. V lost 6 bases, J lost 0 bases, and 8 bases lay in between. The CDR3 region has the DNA TGTGCCAGCAGACAGGGAGTGAACACTGAAGCTTTCTTT. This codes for CASRQGVNTEAFF.

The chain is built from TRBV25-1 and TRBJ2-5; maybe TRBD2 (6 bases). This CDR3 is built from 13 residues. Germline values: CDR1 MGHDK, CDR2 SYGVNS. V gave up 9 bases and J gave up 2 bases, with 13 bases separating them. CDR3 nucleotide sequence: TGTGCCAGTACGGATAGCGGACAAGAGACCCAGTACTTC. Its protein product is CASTDSGQETQYF.

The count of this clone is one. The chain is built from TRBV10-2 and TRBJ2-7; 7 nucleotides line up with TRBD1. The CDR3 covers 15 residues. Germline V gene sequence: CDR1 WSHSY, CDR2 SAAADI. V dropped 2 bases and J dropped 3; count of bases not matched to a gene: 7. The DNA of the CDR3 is TGCGCCAGCAGTGAGCCGACAGGGTACTTCTACGAGCAGTACTTC. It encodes CASSEPTGYFYEQYF.

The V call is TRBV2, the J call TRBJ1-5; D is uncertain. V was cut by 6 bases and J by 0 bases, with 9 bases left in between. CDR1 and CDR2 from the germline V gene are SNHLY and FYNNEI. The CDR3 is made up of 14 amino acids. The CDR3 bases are TGTGCCAGCAGAGCGTTAGATAGCAATCAGCCCCAGCATTTT. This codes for CASRALDSNQPQHF.

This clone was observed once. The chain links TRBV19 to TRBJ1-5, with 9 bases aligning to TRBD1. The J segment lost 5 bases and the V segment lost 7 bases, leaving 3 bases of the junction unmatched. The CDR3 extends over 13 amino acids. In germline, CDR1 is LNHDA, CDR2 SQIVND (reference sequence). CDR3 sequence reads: CASNDRGYQPQHF. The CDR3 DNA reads TGTGCCAGTAATGACAGGGGGTATCAGCCCCAGCATTTT.

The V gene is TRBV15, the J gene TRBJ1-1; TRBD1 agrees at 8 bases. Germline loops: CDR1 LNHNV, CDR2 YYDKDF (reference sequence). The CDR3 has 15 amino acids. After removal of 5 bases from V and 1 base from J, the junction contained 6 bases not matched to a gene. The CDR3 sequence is CATSGGDRRNTEAFF. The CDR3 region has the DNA TGTGCCACCAGCGGGGGGGACAGGCGGAACACTGAAGCTTTCTTT.

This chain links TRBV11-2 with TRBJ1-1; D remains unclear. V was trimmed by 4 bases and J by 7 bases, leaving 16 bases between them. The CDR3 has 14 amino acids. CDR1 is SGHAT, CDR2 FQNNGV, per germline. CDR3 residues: CASSYNGNRIEAFF. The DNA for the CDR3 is TGTGCCAGCAGCTACAACGGGAACCGTATTGAAGCTTTCTTT.

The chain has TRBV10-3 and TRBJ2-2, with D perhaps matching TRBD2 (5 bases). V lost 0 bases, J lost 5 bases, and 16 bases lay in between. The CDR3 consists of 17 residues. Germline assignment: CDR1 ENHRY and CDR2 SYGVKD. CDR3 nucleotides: TGTGCCATCAGTGAGTCGAGGTTTAAACGGGAAACCGGGGAGCTGTTTTTT. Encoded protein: CAISESRFKRETGELFF.

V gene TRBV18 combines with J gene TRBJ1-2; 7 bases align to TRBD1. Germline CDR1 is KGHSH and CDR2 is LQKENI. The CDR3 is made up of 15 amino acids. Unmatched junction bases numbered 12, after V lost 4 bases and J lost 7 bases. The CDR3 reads CASSLAPGTDLGYTF. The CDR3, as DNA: TGTGCCAGCTCACTTGCCCCTGGGACAGACCTTGGCTACACCTTC.

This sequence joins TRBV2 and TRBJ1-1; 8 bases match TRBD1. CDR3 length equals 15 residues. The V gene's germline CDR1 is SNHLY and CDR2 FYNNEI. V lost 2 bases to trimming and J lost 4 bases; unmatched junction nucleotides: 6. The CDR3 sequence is CASSEIQGGSTEAFF. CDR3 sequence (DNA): TGTGCCAGCAGTGAAATACAGGGGGGGAGCACTGAAGCTTTCTTT.

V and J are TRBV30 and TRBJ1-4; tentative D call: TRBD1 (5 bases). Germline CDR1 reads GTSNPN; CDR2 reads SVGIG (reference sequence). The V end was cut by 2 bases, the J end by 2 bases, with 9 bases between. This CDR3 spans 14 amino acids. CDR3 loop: CAWSKGLTNEKLFF. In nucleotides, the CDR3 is TGTGCCTGGAGTAAGGGGCTGACTAATGAAAAACTGTTTTTT.

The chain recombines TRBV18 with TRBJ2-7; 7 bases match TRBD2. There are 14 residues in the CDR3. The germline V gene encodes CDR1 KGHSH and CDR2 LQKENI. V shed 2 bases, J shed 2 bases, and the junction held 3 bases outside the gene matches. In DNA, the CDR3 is TGTGCCAGCTCACCAGGGGGGGTCCCCTACGAGCAGTACTTC. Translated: CASSPGGVPYEQYF.

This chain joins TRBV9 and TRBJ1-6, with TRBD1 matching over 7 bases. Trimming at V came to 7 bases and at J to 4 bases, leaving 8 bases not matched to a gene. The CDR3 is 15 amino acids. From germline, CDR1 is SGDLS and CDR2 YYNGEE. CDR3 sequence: CASGGQKGYNSPLHF. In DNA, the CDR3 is TGTGCCAGCGGGGGACAGAAGGGATATAATTCACCCCTCCACTTT.

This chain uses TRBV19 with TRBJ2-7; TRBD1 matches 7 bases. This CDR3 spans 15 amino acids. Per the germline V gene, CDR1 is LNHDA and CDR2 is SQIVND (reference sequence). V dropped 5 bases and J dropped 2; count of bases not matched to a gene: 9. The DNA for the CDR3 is TGTGCCAGTAGTGCGAGACCGGGACAGACCTACGAGCAGTACTTC. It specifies CASSARPGQTYEQYF.

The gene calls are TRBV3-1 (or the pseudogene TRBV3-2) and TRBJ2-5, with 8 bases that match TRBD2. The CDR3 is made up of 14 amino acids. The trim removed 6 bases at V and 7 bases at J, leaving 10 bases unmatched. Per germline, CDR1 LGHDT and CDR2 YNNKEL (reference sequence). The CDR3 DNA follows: TGTGCCAGCAGGCCTAGCGGGTCATATGTGACCCAGTACTTC. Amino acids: CASRPSGSYVTQYF.

The CDR3, as DNA: TGTGCCATCAGCAATACAAATCCCTACGAGCAGTACTTC. Amino acid sequence: CAISNTNPYEQYF. The chain carries TRBV10-3 and TRBJ2-7; D gene ambiguous. Trimming stripped 6 bases from V and 2 bases from J, with 11 bases between. Looked up from germline, CDR1 is ENHRY and CDR2 is SYGVKD. The CDR3 runs 13 residues.

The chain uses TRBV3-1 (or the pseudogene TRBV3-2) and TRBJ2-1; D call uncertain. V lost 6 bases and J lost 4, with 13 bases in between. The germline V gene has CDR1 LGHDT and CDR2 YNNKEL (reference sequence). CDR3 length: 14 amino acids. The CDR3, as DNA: TGTGCCAGCAGTCAATCCTCAACATACAATGAGCAGTTCTTC. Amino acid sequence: CASSQSSTYNEQFF.

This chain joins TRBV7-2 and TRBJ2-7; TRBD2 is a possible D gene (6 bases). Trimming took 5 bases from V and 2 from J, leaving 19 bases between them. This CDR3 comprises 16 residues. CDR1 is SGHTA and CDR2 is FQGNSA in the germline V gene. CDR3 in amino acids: CASSLNQLTGAYEQYF. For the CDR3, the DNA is TGTGCCAGCAGCCTTAATCAGCTAACGGGGGCCTACGAGCAGTACTTC.

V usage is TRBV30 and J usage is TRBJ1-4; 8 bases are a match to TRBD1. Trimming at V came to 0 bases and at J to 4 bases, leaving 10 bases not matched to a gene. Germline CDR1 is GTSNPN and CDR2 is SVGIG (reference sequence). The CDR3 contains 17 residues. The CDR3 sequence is CAWSVPGGRALNEKLFF. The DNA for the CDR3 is TGTGCCTGGAGTGTACCAGGGGGCCGCGCCCTTAATGAAAAACTGTTTTTT.

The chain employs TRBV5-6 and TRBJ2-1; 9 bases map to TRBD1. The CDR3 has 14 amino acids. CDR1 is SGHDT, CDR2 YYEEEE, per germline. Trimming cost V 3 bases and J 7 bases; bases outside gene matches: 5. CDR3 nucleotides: TGTGCCAGCAGCTCCGGGACAGGGCGGAATGAGCAGTTCTTC. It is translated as CASSSGTGRNEQFF.